Listed below are T cell receptor beta chains from one sample, sequenced in a study of T cells in Graves' hyperthyroidism and ophthalmopathy. One entry per CDR3 protein, called by TCRdb with MiXCR from the multiplex PCR reads. The sample consists of approximately 870,000 distinct CDR3 sequences, approximately 40% of them appearing once. The sample was blood. The receptors come from a young man with Graves' hyperthyroidism. CDR3s include the opening cysteine and the closing phenylalanine or tryptophan. A D gene is named only where the DNA matches it firmly. Some rows mark clone size as missing; the rest say once, few, many or name a class of expanded clone.

J gene | clone size | V gene | D gene | CDR3 DNA | CDR3 protein
TRBJ1-3 | few | TRBV4-3 | - | TGCGCCAGCAGCCAAGATTGGGTCTCTGGAAACACCATATATTTT | CASSQDWVSGNTIYF
TRBJ2-7 | few | TRBV29-1 | - | TGCAGCGTTGGGGCGGGGACAGACCCCTACGAGCAGTACTTC | CSVGAGTDPYEQYF
TRBJ1-2 | many | TRBV20-1 | - | TGCAGTGCCCTGGGGATCTATGGCTACACCTTC | CSALGIYGYTF
TRBJ1-2 | - | TRBV19 | - | TGTGCCAGTAGTATAACGACACTCGGCTACACCTTC | CASSITTLGYTF
TRBJ2-6 | - | TRBV5-4 | - | TGTGCCAGCAGCATGGCGACGAACTCTGGGGCCAACGTCCTGACTTTC | CASSMATNSGANVLTF
TRBJ1-2 | - | TRBV6-5 | TRBD1 | TGTGCCATCAGTTACTCGACAGGGGAAGGTGGCTACACCTTC | CAISYSTGEGGYTF
TRBJ2-5 | many | TRBV29-1 | - | TGCAGTGGAGGTCAAGAGACCCAGTACTTC | CSGGQETQYF
TRBJ2-7 | - | TRBV20-1 | - | TGCAGTGCCAGGACAGCCACCTACGAGCAGTACTTC | CSARTATYEQYF
TRBJ1-2 | many | TRBV5-1 | TRBD1 | TGCGCCAGCAGCTTGGAAACAGGGGGCACTGGCTACACCTTC | CASSLETGGTGYTF
TRBJ1-1 | - | TRBV5-1 | - | TGCGCCAGCAGCTTGTATAGGGCCGAAGACACTGAAGCTTTCTTT | CASSLYRAEDTEAFF
TRBJ2-5 | - | TRBV10-2 | - | TGCGCCAGCAGTGGACGGGGCCAGGGCCCCCAAGAGACCCAGTACTTC | CASSGRGQGPQETQYF
TRBJ2-2 | - | TRBV20-1 | - | TGCAGTGCTAGGGACAGCACCGGGGAGCTGTTTTTT | CSARDSTGELFF
TRBJ1-1 | - | TRBV6-2/TRBV6-3 | - | TGTGCCAGCACCCCCTCCGGTCGGGACCTAAACACTGAAGCTTTCTTT | CASTPSGRDLNTEAFF
TRBJ1-5 | - | TRBV6-5 | - | TGTGCCAGCAGTTTAAGGGCACCATATAGCAATCAGCCCCAGCATTTT | CASSLRAPYSNQPQHF
TRBJ1-3 | many | TRBV10-3 | - | TGTGCCATCTCGGACTCTGGAAACACCATATATTTT | CAISDSGNTIYF
TRBJ1-1 | many | TRBV10-3 | TRBD1 | TGTGCCACGATGGGACAGGGGTTCTACACTGAAGCTTTCTTT | CATMGQGFYTEAFF
TRBJ2-7 | - | TRBV20-1 | - | TGCAGTGCCCAGCCGGACAGTCACGAGCAGTACTTC | CSAQPDSHEQYF
TRBJ1-1 | - | TRBV7-3 | - | TGTGCCAGCAGCTTAGGTGGAGATAACGCTGAAGCTTTCTTT | CASSLGGDNAEAFF
TRBJ1-1 | - | TRBV7-9 | - | TGTGCCAGCAGCTTATCAACCCCTCGGGCGGCAGAAGCTTTCTTT | CASSLSTPRAAEAFF
TRBJ1-6 | many | TRBV7-2 | - | TGTGCCAGCAGCTTAAGTCAGAATTCACCCCTCCACTTT | CASSLSQNSPLHF
TRBJ2-5 | many | TRBV4-3 | - | TGCGCCAGCAGCCAAGTCCAGGGCCAAGAGACCCAGTACTTC | CASSQVQGQETQYF
TRBJ2-7 | - | TRBV5-1 | - | TGCGCCAGCAGCTTTTCCCCCGGAGAGCCACGGGAGCAGTACTTC | CASSFSPGEPREQYF
TRBJ2-7 | - | TRBV5-1 | - | TGCGCCAGCAGCTTGGACATCTTCTACGAGCAGTACTTC | CASSLDIFYEQYF
TRBJ2-7 | - | TRBV29-1 | TRBD1 | TGCAGCGTTGAAACGGGGGGAACAGGGGGCCCACCTGACTACGAGCAGTACTTC | CSVETGGTGGPPDYEQYF
TRBJ1-1 | - | TRBV15 | - | TGTGCCACCAGCAGAGCGGGGGGACAGAACACTGAAGCTTTCTTT | CATSRAGGQNTEAFF
TRBJ1-4 | - | TRBV5-4 | - | TGTGCCAGCAGCTCGTACAGCTCAACTAATGAAAAACTGTTTTTT | CASSSYSSTNEKLFF
TRBJ2-7 | - | TRBV7-9 | TRBD1 | TGTGCCAGCAGCTCACCGGGACAGGGGGCCACGGGCGAGCAGTACTTC | CASSSPGQGATGEQYF
TRBJ1-1 | many | TRBV2 | TRBD1 | TGTGCCAGCAGGGCCGGGACAGCCCAGGGCACTGAAGCTTTCTTT | CASRAGTAQGTEAFF
TRBJ2-7 | few | TRBV6-5 | - | TGTGCCAGCAGTTACCCGCCCCACTACGAGCAGTACTTC | CASSYPPHYEQYF
TRBJ1-3 | many | TRBV19 | - | TGTGCCAGTCAAAGGGAATCTGGAAACACCATATATTTT | CASQRESGNTIYF
TRBJ2-6 | - | TRBV25-1 | - | TGTGCCAGCTCACCCTTAACAGGGACTGGGGCCAACGTCCTGACTTTC | CASSPLTGTGANVLTF
TRBJ1-1 | - | TRBV25-1 | - | TGTGCCAGCAGTCGGACGGACAGGAACACTGAAGCTTTCTTT | CASSRTDRNTEAFF
TRBJ2-7 | - | TRBV20-1 | TRBD2 | TGCAGTGCTCCACCCTCTAGCGGCCCCTACGAGCAGTACTTC | CSAPPSSGPYEQYF
TRBJ2-6 | - | TRBV12-3/TRBV12-4 | - | TGTGCCAGCAGTTTCTATGTCGAAAGGAGGAGAGGGGCCAACGTCCTGACTTTC | CASSFYVERRRGANVLTF